This T cell receptor (beta chain) was identified during a study of blood T cell repertoires in COVID-19. Background on the study: COVID-19 samples from acute and convalescent phases originated in the United States, Italy and Spain. The analysed material was cDNA or gDNA that came from T cells, B-cell-depleted T cells, or PBMCs.

Produced via immunoSEQ multiplex PCR; TCRdb's table is partial and in-frame only. The profile covers over 70,000 clones, with 90% to 95% appearing a single time and just over 2.5% taken by the ten largest. This CDR3 has 15 amino acids. V lost 3 bases and J lost 1; bases outside the gene matches: 3. Germline CDR1 SGHTA, CDR2 FQGTGA. Enrollment of patients from Seattle took place during active infection, with longitudinal follow-up. The sequence was obtained from a man between 45 and 60 years old with COVID-19, enrolled during active disease. The rearrangement joins TRBV7-3 to TRBJ2-1; 7 bases agree with TRBD2. Sequencing used peripheral blood. The CDR3 DNA reads as TGTGCCAGCAGCTTTGCGCGGGGGTCCTACAATGAGCAGTTCTTC. Translated: CASSFARGSYNEQFF.